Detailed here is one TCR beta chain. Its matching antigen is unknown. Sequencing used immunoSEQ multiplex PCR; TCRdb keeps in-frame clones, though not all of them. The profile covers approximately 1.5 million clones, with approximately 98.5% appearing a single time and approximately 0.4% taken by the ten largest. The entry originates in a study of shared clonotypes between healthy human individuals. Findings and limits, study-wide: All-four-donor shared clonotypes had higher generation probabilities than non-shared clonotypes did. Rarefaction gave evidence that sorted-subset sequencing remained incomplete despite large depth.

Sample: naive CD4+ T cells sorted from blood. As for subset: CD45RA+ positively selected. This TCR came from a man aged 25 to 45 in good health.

DNA for the CDR3: TGTGCCATCAGTGAAGGGACAGGGGGAGTAGGCGAGCAGTACTTC. Its translation: CAISEGTGGVGEQYF. The chain is built from TRBV10-3 and TRBJ2-7; 11 bases align to TRBD1. Germline CDR1 is ENHRY and CDR2 is SYGVKD. The J segment lost 6 bases and the V segment lost 3 bases, leaving 7 bases of the junction unmatched. The CDR3 has 15 residues.